These T cell receptor beta chains were read from a single sample in a study of shared clonotypes between healthy human individuals. Method: immunoSEQ multiplex PCR; TCRdb's copy keeps in-frame clones and lacks some. Of some 500,000 clones listed, about 96% are singletons. The material sequenced was naive CD4+ T cells sorted from blood. These receptors were collected from a woman aged 25-40 years in good health. The CDR3 runs from the conserved cysteine through the conserved F or W. The D gene is left open where the match is weak. Only some rows state a clone size, as once, few, many or a class for expanded clones.

V gene: TRBV6-1; D gene: TRBD2; clone size: -; J gene: TRBJ2-7; CDR3 protein: CASSEYPEKAGEQYF; CDR3 DNA: TGTGCCAGCAGTGAATACCCAGAGAAAGCGGGGGAGCAGTACTTC
V gene: TRBV7-2; D gene: TRBD2; clone size: once; J gene: TRBJ2-7; CDR3 protein: CASSLDPAGSYEQYF; CDR3 DNA: TGTGCCAGCAGCTTAGACCCAGCGGGGTCCTACGAGCAGTACTTC
V gene: TRBV6-1; D gene: -; clone size: -; J gene: TRBJ1-2; CDR3 protein: CASSEGPVYGYTF; CDR3 DNA: TGTGCCAGCAGTGAAGGACCCGTCTATGGCTACACCTTC
V gene: TRBV27; D gene: -; clone size: -; J gene: TRBJ2-3; CDR3 protein: CASSTRSGVADTQYF; CDR3 DNA: TGTGCCAGCAGCACCCGGTCCGGGGTGGCGGATACGCAGTATTTT
V gene: TRBV20-1; D gene: TRBD1; clone size: -; J gene: TRBJ1-1; CDR3 protein: CSALRGAAFF; CDR3 DNA: TGCAGTGCTCTCAGGGGGGCGGCTTTCTTT
V gene: TRBV5-4; D gene: TRBD2; clone size: -; J gene: TRBJ2-3; CDR3 protein: CASSTTSGTDTQYF; CDR3 DNA: TGTGCCAGCAGCACGACTAGCGGCACAGATACGCAGTATTTT
V gene: TRBV28; D gene: -; clone size: -; J gene: TRBJ2-7; CDR3 protein: CASSSSAAEESYEQYF; CDR3 DNA: TGTGCCAGCAGTTCTAGCGCAGCCGAGGAGTCCTACGAGCAGTACTTC
V gene: TRBV27; D gene: -; clone size: -; J gene: TRBJ2-1; CDR3 protein: CASSLVGTENNEQFF; CDR3 DNA: TGTGCCAGCAGTTTAGTAGGGACGGAGAACAATGAGCAGTTCTTC
V gene: TRBV5-1; D gene: -; clone size: -; J gene: TRBJ1-5; CDR3 protein: CASSLGQPNQPQHF; CDR3 DNA: TGCGCCAGCAGCTTGGGACAGCCGAATCAGCCCCAGCATTTT
V gene: TRBV7-9; D gene: -; clone size: -; J gene: TRBJ2-7; CDR3 protein: CASSPGSPNEQYF; CDR3 DNA: TGTGCCAGCAGCCCAGGGTCTCCCAACGAGCAGTACTTC
V gene: TRBV7-9; D gene: TRBD1; clone size: once; J gene: TRBJ2-2; CDR3 protein: CASSPQGQGITGELFF; CDR3 DNA: TGTGCCAGCAGCCCACAAGGACAGGGGATCACCGGGGAGCTGTTTTTT
V gene: TRBV2; D gene: -; clone size: -; J gene: TRBJ2-7; CDR3 protein: CASRRGSYEQYF; CDR3 DNA: TGTGCCAGCAGGAGGGGATCCTACGAGCAGTACTTC
V gene: TRBV5-5; D gene: -; clone size: -; J gene: TRBJ1-3; CDR3 protein: CASSLAGPAGNTIYF; CDR3 DNA: TGTGCCAGCAGCTTGGCCGGGCCAGCTGGAAACACCATATATTTT
V gene: TRBV4-1; D gene: -; clone size: -; J gene: TRBJ2-7; CDR3 protein: CASSQVGLAMSYEQYF; CDR3 DNA: TGCGCCAGCAGCCAAGTCGGGCTAGCGATGTCCTACGAGCAGTACTTC
V gene: TRBV11-3; D gene: -; clone size: -; J gene: TRBJ2-5; CDR3 protein: CASSFNAQETQYF; CDR3 DNA: TGTGCCAGCAGCTTTAACGCTCAAGAGACCCAGTACTTC
V gene: TRBV27; D gene: -; clone size: -; J gene: TRBJ2-1; CDR3 protein: CASSLEAHNEQFF; CDR3 DNA: TGTGCCAGCAGTTTAGAAGCGCACAATGAGCAGTTCTTC
V gene: TRBV6-6; D gene: TRBD1; clone size: -; J gene: TRBJ1-1; CDR3 protein: CASRRQGANTEAFF; CDR3 DNA: TGTGCCAGCAGAAGACAGGGGGCCAACACTGAAGCTTTCTTT
V gene: TRBV18; D gene: -; clone size: -; J gene: TRBJ1-1; CDR3 protein: CASSPTGSNTEAFF; CDR3 DNA: TGTGCCAGCTCACCGACAGGATCGAACACTGAAGCTTTCTTT
V gene: TRBV2; D gene: -; clone size: -; J gene: TRBJ2-7; CDR3 protein: CASTGETYEQYF; CDR3 DNA: TGTGCCAGCACGGGGGAAACCTACGAGCAGTACTTC